The next 4 T cell receptor beta chains were all read from a single sample in a study of early T cells in non-severe SARS-CoV-2 infection. TCRdb re-analysed the 5' RACE reads in MiXCR, keeping a single row per CDR3 protein. The sample holds about 69,000 distinct CDR3 sequences, roughly 4.6% seen once. Material: whole blood, obtained at baseline. The receptor set was obtained from an adult who was a healthcare worker with PCR-confirmed SARS-CoV-2 infection or an uninfected control (not recorded which). The donor label of this sample is uncertain.

This clonotype was found a few times. The genes are TRBV19 and TRBJ2-2, with D tentatively TRBD1 (6 bases). Germline V CDR1 and CDR2: LNHDA, SQIVND (reference sequence). The CDR3 sequence is 12 residues long. Trimming took 8 bases from V and 7 from J, leaving 11 bases between them. Here the CDR3 reads CASRNRVGELFF. CDR3 nucleotide sequence: TGTGCCAGTCGTAACAGGGTCGGGGAGCTGTTTTTT.

This clonotype was seen many times. The gene calls are TRBV19 and TRBJ1-2, with D perhaps TRBD1 (5 bases). The CDR3 is 13 amino acids. Germline V gene sequence: CDR1 LNHDA, CDR2 SQIVND (reference sequence). Trimming took 7 bases from V and 7 from J, leaving 16 bases between them. The CDR3 loop reads CASTSRDQGGYTF. CDR3 nucleotides: TGTGCCAGTACCTCGAGGGACCAGGGTGGCTACACCTTC.

This clonotype was counted between two and nine times. The chain joins TRBV5-6 to TRBJ2-1, with D possibly matching TRBD2 (5 bases). The length of the CDR3 is 15 residues. Germline V lookup: CDR1 SGHDT, CDR2 YYEEEE. V shed 4 bases and J shed 0 bases, with 11 bases lying between them. CDR3 bases: TGTGCCAGCAGCCGCGGGCCGAGCTCCTACAATGAGCAGTTCTTC. Its protein is CASSRGPSSYNEQFF.

This clonotype was counted only a few times. This chain uses TRBV7-9 with TRBJ2-1; D call uncertain. The CDR3 totals 13 residues. CDR1 is SEHNR, CDR2 FQNEAQ, per germline (reference sequence). Trimming shortened V by 5 bases and J by 0 bases, and 5 bases separated the two germline ends. CDR3 DNA: TGTGCCAGCAGCGTAAACTCCTACAATGAGCAGTTCTTC. It specifies CASSVNSYNEQFF.